The 5 T cell receptor beta chains reported below all come from one sample, sequenced in a study of T cell repertoires in cytomegalovirus infection (dated by TCRdb to about 2019). The instrument given in TCRdb is Illumina HiSeq 1500. TCRdb ran its own pipeline on the public reads, namely fastp trimming at Q25 and MiXCR clone calling, and kept in-frame beta chains. Rows are unified per CDR3 protein, each entry keeping the most common DNA and genes. The sample data list about 490,000 distinct CDR3 sequences, and approximately 10% of these were observed just once. The top ten constitute 9.5% to 13% of the sample. Sequences were obtained from PBMCs. Source of these receptors: a human donor in good health (CMV status not recorded). Some clones in this sample may be carry-over from other donors' samples.

This clonotype was counted a few times. The V and J genes are TRBV4-2 and TRBJ1-1; the match to TRBD1 covers 10 bases. CDR1 LGHNA and CDR2 YNFKEQ come from the germline V gene. The CDR3 loop spans 19 amino acids. The ends lost 1 base at V and 1 base at J; junction bases unmatched: 12. The chain's CDR3 is CASSQGGAGQGNENTEAFF. CDR3 bases: TGTGCCAGCAGCCAAGGAGGGGCGGGACAGGGGAATGAGAACACTGAAGCTTTCTTT.

The chain carries TRBV7-3 and TRBJ2-2; perhaps TRBD2 as D (7 bases). The CDR3 is made up of 16 amino acids. In germline, CDR1 is SGHTA, CDR2 FQGTGA. V lost 2 bases, J lost 7 bases, and 17 bases lay in between. The DNA for the CDR3 is TGTGCCAGCAGCTTACAGGTGGCGGGGGCAAGCGGGGAGCTGTTTTTT. Protein sequence: CASSLQVAGASGELFF.

At least ten counts were recorded for this clonotype. J is TRBJ2-1 and V is TRBV7-6; perhaps TRBD2 as D (5 bases). Germline values: CDR1 SGHVS, CDR2 FNYEAQ. CDR3 length: 17 amino acids. The ends were cut back, 0 bases at V and 5 bases at J, with 17 bases in the middle. CDR3 region: CASSLAEAIQSHNEQFF. CDR3 DNA sequence: TGTGCCAGCAGCTTAGCGGAGGCAATACAATCTCACAATGAGCAGTTCTTC.

This clonotype was detected a few times. This chain uses TRBV20-1 with TRBJ1-2; a possible D gene is TRBD1 (5 bases). V was pared by 5 bases and J by 6 bases, with 22 bases between. The CDR3 length is 15 residues. The germline gives CDR1 DFQATT, CDR2 SNEGSKA (reference sequence). CDR3 sequence: CSALEMSVGQDGYTF. The CDR3 DNA reads as TGCAGTGCTCTAGAGATGAGTGTGGGGCAGGATGGCTACACCTTC.

The V and J genes are TRBV19 and TRBJ2-3; D is perhaps TRBD1 or TRBD2 (5 bases each). Trimming cost V 6 bases and J 2 bases, with 18 bases left between them. Germline V gene sequence: CDR1 LNHDA, CDR2 SQIVND (reference sequence). The CDR3 extends over 16 amino acids. The CDR3 sequence is CASRISWQGATDTQYF. The CDR3 coding sequence is TGTGCCAGTAGAATTAGCTGGCAGGGAGCCACAGATACGCAGTATTTT.